This TCR beta chain was sequenced during a study of identical twins (TCRdb year 2016). For context, the study as a whole: The study deep-sequenced TCR alpha and beta repertoires from monozygotic twins, unrelated adults of various ages and cord blood to test whether fetal clonotypes persist. To rule out contamination, replicate twin experiments were performed at different times with different library preparation protocols. Paper-wide results and their limitations: In beta out-of-frame sequences, excess twin sharing was weaker, because having fewer shared sequences lowered the signal-to-noise ratio. Fewer insertions were carried by abundant cord blood beta clonotypes; a weaker similar trend was observed in young adult naive repertoires, while no such trend was observed in memory repertoires. Invariant T cells such as MAIT and iNKT could partly confound zero-insertion analyses, though diverse VJ usage argued against this for most clonotypes. Conclusions relied on cross-sectional statistical analysis, since the same donors could not be followed over many years. In monozygotic twins, out-of-frame TCR alpha sharing was systematically underestimated by recombination models, although the models agreed with sharing between unrelated individuals. Compared with coincidental sharing between unrelated individuals, an excess of low generation-probability sequences was observed among out-of-frame TCR alpha sequences shared between twins.

From V the trimming removes 4 bases and from J it removes 2 bases, while the gene matches leave 5 bases of the junction unaccounted for. The CDR3 holds 16 amino acids from the cysteine to the phenylalanine. Only the CDR3 region is kept as DNA, spanning 48 bases read in frame from base 1. Reading the germline V gene gives CDR1 SNHLY and CDR2 FYNNEI. This clonotype was recorded only once. This receptor's antigen is unknown. Per-base qualities were not stored, and no clone one base away is much larger. On its own, one read is weak support. Library preparation used 5' RACE. Sequencing was carried out with an Illumina HiSeq 2000. A universal primer binding site was added through template switching, and the final cDNA carried a unique molecular identifier so that TCR cDNA molecules could be counted accurately. Specific primers in the conserved constant-segment region were used to synthesize first-strand cDNA for TCR alpha and beta chains. Each cDNA library was double barcoded, with a SMART-Mk sample barcode plus Illumina barcodes, to control for contamination. TruSeq adapter sequences along with Illumina sample barcodes were introduced in two successive PCR steps. The TCR alpha and beta cDNA libraries were sequenced on the Illumina HiSeq platform using custom primers. On the authors' methods: MiGEC processed the raw reads to extract unique molecular identifiers, while MiXCR was used to determine the CDR3 positions. For each individual, recombination models were inferred using an EM algorithm with the repgenHMM and IGoR tools. Shared clonotypes were analyzed with the tcR package in R, and sharing was normalized by the product of cloneset sizes. To study raw recombination without the effects of thymic and clonal selection, out-of-frame nonproductive sequences were analyzed. TCRdb handled the public reads itself, with Q25 trimming in fastp and clone calling in MiXCR, and kept productive beta chains. A single entry per CDR3 protein holds the most common genes and DNA from its merged rows. TCRdb, not the original authors, processed these V and J calls. Across this sample there are under 500,000 distinct CDR3 sequences, with roughly an eighth seen only once. Of the sample, more than 0.8% falls within the top ten clones.

Every donor in the study was a healthy Caucasian. Three pairs of female monozygotic twins, all aged about 18 to 30 years, were included in the twin cohort. Positive isolation kits from Invitrogen were used to isolate the CD4+ and CD8+ T cell populations. The same data also contributed to another study, on yellow fever vaccine responses in identical twins. The other study reports the following: According to the authors, the vaccine-induced T cell response in identical twins seemed to be partly convergent and partly specific to each individual. The study precisely tracked vaccine-responding T cell clones in identical twins.

The rearrangement combines TRBV2 with TRBJ2-3, with 11 central nucleotides matching TRBD2. This sequence was found in a woman aged 18-30 years in good health. Sequences were obtained from CD4+ T cells sorted from blood. The CDR3 region: CASSAILAGDTDTQYF. The DNA is TGTGCCAGCAGTGCTATACTAGCGGGGGACACAGATACGCAGTATTTT.